These 27 T cell receptor beta chains were sequenced from one sample in a study of spatial heterogeneity in lung cancer. Sample time point: sample taken at primary tumor resection. TCRdb re-called the 5' RACE reads through MiXCR, storing one row per CDR3 protein. The table lists around 45,000 distinct CDR3 sequences, roughly an eighth of them singletons. Sequenced material: PBMCs, taken at surgery. Receptors were obtained from a male donor with early-stage non-small cell lung cancer.

The V and J genes are TRBV7-2 and TRBJ2-3; 10 nucleotides line up with TRBD2. The germline V gene has CDR1 SGHTA and CDR2 FQGNSA. CDR3 length: 16 amino acids. The trim removed 4 bases at V and 7 bases at J, leaving 11 bases unmatched. CDR3 residues: CASSSRTSGRVHTQYF. DNA for the CDR3: TGTGCCAGCAGCTCTAGGACTAGCGGAAGGGTGCATACGCAGTATTTT.

The V gene is TRBV7-2, the J gene TRBJ2-3; 14 bases align to TRBD2. The CDR3 loop spans 18 amino acids. CDR1 and CDR2 from the germline V gene are SGHTA and FQGNSA. J was trimmed by 4 bases and V by 3 bases; bases with no gene match: 9. The CDR3 is CASSFRTGTSGSADTQYF. The DNA for the CDR3 is TGTGCCAGCAGCTTCCGGACCGGGACTAGCGGGAGTGCAGATACGCAGTATTTT.

This clonotype has only a few counts. The chain uses TRBV7-3 and TRBJ2-2; 9 bases line up with TRBD1. Trimming took 5 bases from V and 1 from J; bases not matched to a gene: 5. This CDR3 contains 16 residues. Germline V CDR1 and CDR2: SGHTA, FQGTGA. The CDR3 DNA is TGTGCCAGCAGCGAACAGGGGGCGAGGAACACCGGGGAGCTGTTTTTT. Protein sequence: CASSEQGARNTGELFF.

V gene TRBV5-4 combines with J gene TRBJ1-6, with TRBD1 as a possible D gene (6 bases). Germline V gene data show CDR1 as SGHNT and CDR2 as YYREEE (reference sequence). V lost 0 bases to trimming and J lost 4 bases, with 8 bases between them. The length of the CDR3 is 15 residues. The chain's CDR3 is CASSLGTGYNSPLHF. For the CDR3, the DNA is TGTGCCAGCAGCTTGGGTACAGGGTATAATTCACCCCTCCACTTT.

V is TRBV6-5 and J is TRBJ2-3; 7 bases line up with TRBD2. J lost 1 base, V lost 8 bases, and 0 bases had no gene match. The CDR3 extends over 12 amino acids. Germline lookup yields CDR1 MNHEY and CDR2 SVGAGI. The CDR3 sequence is CASRGGTDTQYF. The CDR3, as DNA: TGTGCCAGCCGGGGGGGCACAGATACGCAGTATTTT.

The CDR3 here is CASSISRTGGQPLHF. The CDR3 DNA sequence: TGTGCCAGTAGTATTTCCCGGACAGGGGGACAGCCCCTCCACTTT. The chain recombines TRBV19 with TRBJ1-6; the match to TRBD1 covers 10 bases. The length of the CDR3 is 15 residues. Unmatched junction bases numbered 9, after V lost 3 bases and J lost 13 bases. Germline CDR1 reads LNHDA; CDR2 reads SQIVND (reference sequence).

This clonotype was picked up many times. The rearrangement links TRBV20-1 to TRBJ1-1, with a weak D call TRBD1 (5 bases). The CDR3 runs 14 residues. V was pared by 5 bases and J by 3 bases, with 16 bases between. CDR1 is DFQATT and CDR2 is SNEGSKA in the germline V gene (reference sequence). CDR3 loop: CSAFPGLWDTEAFF. CDR3 sequence (DNA): TGCAGTGCTTTTCCGGGACTTTGGGACACTGAAGCTTTCTTT.

This clonotype appeared a few times. V gene TRBV20-1 combines with J gene TRBJ2-1; TRBD2 matches at 8 bases. V was pared by 3 bases and J by 5 bases, with 9 bases of the junction left unmatched. Looked up from germline, CDR1 is DFQATT and CDR2 is SNEGSKA (reference sequence). The CDR3 is 15 residues long. DNA of the CDR3: TGCAGTGCTAGCGGGCAGCGGGGGTATAACAATGAGCAGTTCTTC. It codes for CSASGQRGYNNEQFF.

In this sample, this clonotype turned up many times. The J gene is TRBJ2-1, the V gene TRBV7-6; the D gene is possibly TRBD2 (5 bases). Germline CDR1 and CDR2: SGHVS and FNYEAQ. CDR3 size: 13 residues. Trimming removed 5 bases from V and 9 bases from J, with 14 bases in between. CDR3 sequence: CASSPPGKTEQFF. CDR3 bases: TGTGCCAGCAGCCCCCCGGGAAAGACTGAGCAGTTCTTC.

This clonotype was detected ten times or more. This chain links TRBV28 with TRBJ1-2; the D is unclear. The CDR3 contains 14 residues. V was trimmed by 5 bases and J by 5 bases, leaving 15 bases between them. Germline V gives CDR1 MDHEN, CDR2 SYDVKM. DNA of the CDR3: TGTGCCAGCAGTCCCGTTTGGGCACGGTATGGCTACACCTTC. It is translated as CASSPVWARYGYTF.

This clonotype was picked up a small number of times. The V call is TRBV29-1, the J call TRBJ2-5, with unresolved D. The germline V gene has CDR1 SQVTM and CDR2 ANQGSEA. Trimming cost V 3 bases and J 5 bases, with 4 bases left between them. The length of the CDR3 is 10 residues. CDR3 nucleotides: TGCAGCGTTGAGGTGGAGACCCAGTACTTC. Protein product: CSVEVETQYF.

This clonotype was picked up a small number of times. The CDR3 region is CASSATGVEQYF. The CDR3 DNA follows: TGTGCCAGCAGTGCCACAGGGGTAGAGCAGTACTTC. J is TRBJ2-7 and V is TRBV12-3 or TRBV12-4, with 7 bases matching TRBD1. The CDR3 is 12 residues long. V shed 5 bases and J 7 bases; nucleotides not matched to a gene: 5.

The chain is built from TRBV24-1 and TRBJ1-5; TRBD1 aligns across 9 bases. Germline loops: CDR1 KGHDR, CDR2 SFDVKD. J was trimmed by 0 bases and V by 10 bases; bases with no gene match: 3. The CDR3 contains 14 residues. As DNA, the CDR3 is TGTGCCACTGCACAGGGGGCTAGCAATCAGCCCCAGCATTTT. It is translated as CATAQGASNQPQHF.

With regard to this clonotype: Relative to the germline gene, one junction end is altered; a read error may explain this. The chain is built from TRBV7-2 and TRBJ2-1; 7 bases are shared with TRBD2. This CDR3 spans 14 amino acids. CDR1 and CDR2 (germline): SGHTA, FQGNSA. Written as DNA, the CDR3 is TGTCCCAGCAGCTCCCTAGCGGCTAACAATGAGCAGTTCTTC. Translation: CPSSSLAANNEQFF.

This clonotype occurred many times. This chain links TRBV3-1 with TRBJ2-7; tentative D call: TRBD1 (6 bases). V was trimmed by 5 bases and J by 2 bases, leaving 10 bases between them. Germline loops: CDR1 LGHDT, CDR2 YNNKEL (reference sequence). This CDR3 spans 13 amino acids. CDR3 DNA sequence: TGTGCCAGCAGCAACAGGGCCCCCTACGAGCAGTACTTC. Translation gives CASSNRAPYEQYF.

The rearrangement links TRBV24-1 to TRBJ1-2; the D is unclear. This CDR3 comprises 14 residues. With 4 bases removed from V and 1 base from J, the gap between germline ends came to 9 bases. CDR1 and CDR2 from the germline V gene are KGHDR and SFDVKD. The CDR3 DNA reads as TGTGCCACCAGTGAGGGTAGACTTAACTATGGCTACACCTTC. Translated, it gives CATSEGRLNYGYTF.

This clonotype occurred many times. The rearrangement uses TRBV16 and TRBJ2-1; 7 nucleotides line up with TRBD1. This CDR3 is 16 amino acids long. Germline V gene lookup returns CDR1 KGHSY and CDR2 FQNENV. Losses at the gene ends were 0 bases for V and 8 bases for J; bases not matched to a gene: 10. CDR3 nucleotides: TGTGCCAGCAGCCAATCTGGTCAGGGGGTTCGCGATGAGCAGTTCTTC. Protein: CASSQSGQGVRDEQFF.

As DNA, the CDR3 is TGTGCCACCGGGGACAGCAATCAGCCCCAGCATTTT. It encodes CATGDSNQPQHF. The chain recombines TRBV19 with TRBJ1-5; D is possibly TRBD1 (5 bases). The CDR3 contains 12 residues. Germline CDR1 and CDR2: LNHDA and SQIVND (reference sequence). With 10 bases removed from V and 1 base from J, the gap between germline ends came to 8 bases.

This clonotype was detected many times. This chain uses TRBV5-1 with TRBJ1-1, with D hard to call. Between the trimmed V and J ends, which lost 4 bases and 2 bases, there was a span of 12 bases. Looked up from germline, CDR1 is SGHRS and CDR2 is YFSETQ. The CDR3 is made up of 14 amino acids. Written as DNA, the CDR3 is TGCGCCAGCAGCCCTGGACCGGGAAACACTGAAGCTTTCTTT. It specifies CASSPGPGNTEAFF.

This rearrangement joins TRBV29-1 to TRBJ2-3, with D hard to call. Trimming stripped 4 bases from V and 2 bases from J, with 4 bases between. CDR3 length equals 11 residues. CDR1 and CDR2 from the germline V gene are SQVTM and ANQGSEA. The DNA of the CDR3 is TGCAGCGTTGGCATCACAGATACGCAGTATTTT. The encoded protein is CSVGITDTQYF.

This clonotype was recorded many times. The CDR3 here is CASSQVGPTGSGAFF. The CDR3 nucleotides are TGCGCCAGCAGCCAAGTGGGACCGACAGGGAGTGGAGCTTTCTTT. This sequence joins TRBV4-1 and TRBJ1-1; 7 bases match TRBD1. Germline values: CDR1 MGHRA, CDR2 YSYEKL. V shed 1 base, J shed 10 bases, and the junction held 12 bases outside the gene matches. This CDR3 has 15 amino acids.

This clonotype appeared many times. The chain combines TRBV7-2 with TRBJ2-1; the match to TRBD2 covers 12 bases. Germline V gives CDR1 SGHTA, CDR2 FQGNSA. The CDR3 sequence is 16 residues long. J lost 8 bases, V lost 1 base, and 6 bases had no gene match. CDR3 in amino acids: CASSLEVTSGSYEQFF. Here the CDR3 DNA reads TGTGCCAGCAGCTTAGAGGTGACTAGCGGGAGCTATGAGCAGTTCTTC.

The sample holds a few counts of this clonotype. The V call is TRBV20-1, the J call TRBJ2-7; tentatively, D is TRBD1 (5 bases). The length of the CDR3 is 13 residues. V lost 6 bases to trimming and J lost 7 bases, with 19 bases between them. Germline V gene data show CDR1 as DFQATT and CDR2 as SNEGSKA (reference sequence). In DNA, the CDR3 is TGCAGTGCAGAGGCGGCAGGGCGTGATGAGCAGTACTTC. It is translated as CSAEAAGRDEQYF.

This clonotype was seen more than once but under ten times. The gene calls are TRBV5-1 and TRBJ2-7; the D gene could be TRBD1 or TRBD2 (5 bases each). Per germline, CDR1 SGHRS and CDR2 YFSETQ. CDR3 size: 15 residues. V gave up 4 bases and J gave up 0 bases, with 14 bases separating them. CDR3 protein: CASSGDLGISYEQYF. CDR3 sequence (DNA): TGCGCCAGCAGCGGGGACCTGGGCATCTCCTACGAGCAGTACTTC.

To note about this clonotype: A much bigger clone sits one base away, suggesting this may be a read error. The gene calls are TRBV6-4 and TRBJ2-6; TRBD1 is a possible D gene (6 bases). In germline, CDR1 is MRHNA, CDR2 SNTAGT. The CDR3 runs to 17 residues. The CDR3 sequence is CTSSLRGFEPGANVLTF. The CDR3 nucleotides are TGTACCAGCAGCCTCAGGGGTTTCGAGCCCGGGGCCAACGTCCTGACTTTC.

The table lists this clonotype with a few counts. This chain joins TRBV9 and TRBJ2-7, with 7 bases fitting TRBD1. V was pared by 4 bases and J by 3 bases, with 7 bases of the junction left unmatched. The CDR3 is 14 amino acids. Germline V CDR1 and CDR2: SGDLS, YYNGEE. CDR3 region: CASSPRDSNYEQYF. CDR3 DNA: TGTGCCAGCAGCCCTCGGGACAGCAACTACGAGCAGTACTTC.

The chain joins TRBV20-1 to TRBJ1-2; D not resolved. CDR3 size: 14 residues. CDR1 and CDR2 from the germline V gene are DFQATT and SNEGSKA (reference sequence). The germline V and J ends were trimmed by 0 bases and 2 bases, with 10 bases remaining between them. CDR3 nucleotide sequence: TGCAGTGCTAGAGATTATGGCAGGAACTATGGCTACACCTTC. It specifies CSARDYGRNYGYTF.